This T cell receptor (beta chain) emerged from a study of blood T cell repertoires in COVID-19. In the study overall: Acute-phase and convalescent COVID-19 samples originated in the United States, Italy and Spain. Nucleic acid was either cDNA or gDNA, and it came from T cells, B-cell-depleted T cells, or PBMCs.

Germline lookup yields CDR1 MNHEY and CDR2 SVGAGI. The CDR3 is 15 residues long. V lost 0 bases to trimming and J lost 2 bases; unmatched junction nucleotides: 2. Using immunoSEQ multiplex PCR, the repertoire was profiled, and TCRdb retains in-frame clones only, with some absent. The sample holds 140,000 or so clones, around 81% seen once. Sequencing input: peripheral blood. V usage is TRBV6-5 and J usage is TRBJ2-3, with 7 bases that match TRBD1. The origin of this receptor is a human donor in a cohort sampled during active COVID-19. CDR3 region: CASSYSTGTTDTQYF. In DNA form, the CDR3 reads TGTGCCAGCAGTTACTCGACAGGGACCACAGATACGCAGTATTTT.